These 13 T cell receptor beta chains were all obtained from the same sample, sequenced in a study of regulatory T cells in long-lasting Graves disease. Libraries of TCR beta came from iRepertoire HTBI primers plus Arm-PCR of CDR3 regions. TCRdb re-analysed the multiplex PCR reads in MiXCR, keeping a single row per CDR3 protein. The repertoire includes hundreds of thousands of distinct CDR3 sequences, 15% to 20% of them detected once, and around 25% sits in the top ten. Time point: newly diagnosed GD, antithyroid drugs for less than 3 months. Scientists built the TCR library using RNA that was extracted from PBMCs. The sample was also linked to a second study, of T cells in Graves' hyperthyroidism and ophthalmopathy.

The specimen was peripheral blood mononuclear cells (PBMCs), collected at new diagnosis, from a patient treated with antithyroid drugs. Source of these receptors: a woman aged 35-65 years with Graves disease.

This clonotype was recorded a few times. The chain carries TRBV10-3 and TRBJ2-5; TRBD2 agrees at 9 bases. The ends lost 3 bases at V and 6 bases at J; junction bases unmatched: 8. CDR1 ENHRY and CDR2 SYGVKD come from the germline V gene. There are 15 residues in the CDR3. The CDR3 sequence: CAISDSGGLKKTQYF. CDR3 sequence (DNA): TGTGCCATCAGTGACAGCGGGGGGCTAAAGAAGACCCAGTACTTC.

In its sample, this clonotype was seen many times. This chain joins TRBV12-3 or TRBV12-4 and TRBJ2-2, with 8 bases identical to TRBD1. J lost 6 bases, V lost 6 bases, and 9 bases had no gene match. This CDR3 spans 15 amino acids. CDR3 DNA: TGTGCCAGCAGCATCATCCAACAGGGGGCCGGGGAGCTGTTTTTT. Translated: CASSIIQQGAGELFF.

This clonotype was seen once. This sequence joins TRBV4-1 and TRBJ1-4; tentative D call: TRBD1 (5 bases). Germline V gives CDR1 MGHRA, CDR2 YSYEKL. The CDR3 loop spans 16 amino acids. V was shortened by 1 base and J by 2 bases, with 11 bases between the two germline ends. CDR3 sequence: CASSQVGLSTNEKLFF. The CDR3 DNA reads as TGCGCCAGCAGCCAAGTGGGGCTGTCGACTAATGAAAAACTGTTTTTT.

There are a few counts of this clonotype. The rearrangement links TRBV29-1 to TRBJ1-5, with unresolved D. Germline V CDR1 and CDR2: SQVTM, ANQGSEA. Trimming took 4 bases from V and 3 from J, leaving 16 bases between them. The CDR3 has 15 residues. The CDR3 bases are TGCAGCGTTGCGTACGGGATAGGAGACAATCAGCCCCAGCATTTT. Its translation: CSVAYGIGDNQPQHF.

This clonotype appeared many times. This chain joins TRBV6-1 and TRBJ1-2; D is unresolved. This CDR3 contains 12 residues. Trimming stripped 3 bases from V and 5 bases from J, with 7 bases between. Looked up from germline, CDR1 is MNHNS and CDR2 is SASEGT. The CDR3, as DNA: TGTGCCAGCAGTGATAGGCAGTATGGCTACACCTTC. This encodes CASSDRQYGYTF.

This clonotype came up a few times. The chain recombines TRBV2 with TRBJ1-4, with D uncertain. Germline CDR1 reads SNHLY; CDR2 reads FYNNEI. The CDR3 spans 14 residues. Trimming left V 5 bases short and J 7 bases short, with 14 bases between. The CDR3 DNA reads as TGTGCCAGCAGTAGGTACGGCTATTCTGAAAAACTGTTTTTT. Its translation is CASSRYGYSEKLFF.

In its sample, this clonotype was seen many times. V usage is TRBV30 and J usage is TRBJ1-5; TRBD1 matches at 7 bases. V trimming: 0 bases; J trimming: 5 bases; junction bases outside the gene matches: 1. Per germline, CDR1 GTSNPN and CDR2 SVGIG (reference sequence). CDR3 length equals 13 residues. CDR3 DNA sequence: TGTGCCTGGAGTGTAACAGGGGATCAGCCCCAGCATTTT. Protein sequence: CAWSVTGDQPQHF.

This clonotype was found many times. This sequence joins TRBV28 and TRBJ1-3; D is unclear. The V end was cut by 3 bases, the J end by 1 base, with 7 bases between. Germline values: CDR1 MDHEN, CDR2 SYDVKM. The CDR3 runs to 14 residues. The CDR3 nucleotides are TGTGCCAGCAGTTTGGTTGGGTCTGGAAACACCATATATTTT. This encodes CASSLVGSGNTIYF.

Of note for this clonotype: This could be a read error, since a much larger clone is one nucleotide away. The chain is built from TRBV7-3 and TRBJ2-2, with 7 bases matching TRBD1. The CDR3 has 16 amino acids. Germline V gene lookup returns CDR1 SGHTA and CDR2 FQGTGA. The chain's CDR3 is CASSFGQVKNTRELFF. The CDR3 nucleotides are TGTGCCAGCAGTTTCGGACAGGTTAAGAACACCAGGGAGCTGTTTTTT. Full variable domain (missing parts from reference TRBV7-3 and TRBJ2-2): GAGVSQTPSNKVTEKGKYVELRCDPISGHTALYWYRQSLGQGPEFLIYFQGTGAADDSGLPNDRFFAVRPEGSVSTLKIQRTERGDSAVYLCASSFGQVKNTRELFFGEGSRLTVL.

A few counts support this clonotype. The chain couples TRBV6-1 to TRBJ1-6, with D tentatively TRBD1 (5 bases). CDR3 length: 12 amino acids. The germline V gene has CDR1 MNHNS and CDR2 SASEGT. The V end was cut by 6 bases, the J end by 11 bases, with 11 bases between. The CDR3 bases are TGTGCCAGCAGCTCCCAGGGAACACCCCTCCACTTT. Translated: CASSSQGTPLHF.

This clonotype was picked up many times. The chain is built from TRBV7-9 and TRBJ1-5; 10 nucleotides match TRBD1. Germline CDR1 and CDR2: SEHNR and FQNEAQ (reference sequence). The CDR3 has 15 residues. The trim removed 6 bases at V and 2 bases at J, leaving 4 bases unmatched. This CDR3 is CASSPGTGGNQPQHF. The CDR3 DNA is TGTGCCAGCAGTCCGGGGACAGGGGGCAATCAGCCCCAGCATTTT.

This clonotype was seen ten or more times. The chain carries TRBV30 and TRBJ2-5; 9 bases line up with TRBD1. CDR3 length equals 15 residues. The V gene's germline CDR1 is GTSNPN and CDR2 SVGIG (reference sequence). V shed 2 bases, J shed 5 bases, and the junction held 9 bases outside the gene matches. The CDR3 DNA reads TGTGCCTGGAGTCAACCGGACAGGGGATGGGAGACCCAGTACTTC. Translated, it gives CAWSQPDRGWETQYF.

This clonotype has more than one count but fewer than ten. The chain's CDR3 is CAISESMAGRRTEAFF. In nucleotides, the CDR3 is TGTGCCATCAGTGAGTCGATGGCCGGCCGAAGGACTGAAGCTTTCTTT. V is TRBV10-3 and J is TRBJ1-1; D gene unclear. This CDR3 region has 16 residues. V lost 0 bases, J lost 5 bases, and 16 bases lay in between. The germline V gene has CDR1 ENHRY and CDR2 SYGVKD.